Each of the 8 T cell receptor beta chains below was sequenced from the same sample in a study of vaccination and CD4 T cells after COVID-19. Cultured CD4+ T cells had their DNA profiled by the Oncomine TCR Beta short-read assay. TCRdb used MiXCR to reprocess the PCR reads, holding one entry per CDR3 protein. The sample has about 15,000 distinct CDR3 sequences; around 53% are singletons. Treatment given: roughly 10-day PBMC culture with coronavirus spike peptide pools or control peptides (ViraFEST assay). These receptors lack a known antigen. The sequenced sample consisted of CD4+ T cells from blood, cultured in vitro. These receptor sequences come from a human donor who had recovered from COVID-19.

This sequence joins TRBV19 and TRBJ2-7; TRBD1 or TRBD2 may be the D gene (5 bases each). From germline, CDR1 is LNHDA and CDR2 SQIVND (reference sequence). The CDR3 is 14 residues long. V was trimmed by 6 bases and J by 3 bases, leaving 15 bases between them. CDR3 region: CASSMSGTVYEQYF. For the CDR3, the DNA is TGTGCCAGTAGCATGTCCGGGACGGTCTACGAGCAGTACTTC.

In its sample, this clonotype was seen once. The V call is TRBV27, the J call TRBJ2-5; 10 positions agree with TRBD2. In germline, CDR1 is MNHEY, CDR2 SMNVEV (reference sequence). This CDR3 is 17 amino acids long. J lost 5 bases, V lost 3 bases, and 12 bases had no gene match. This CDR3 is CASSLSVTAGGRETQYF. For the CDR3, the DNA is TGTGCCAGCAGTTTGTCGGTGACAGCGGGAGGGCGGGAGACCCAGTACTTC.

J is TRBJ1-5 and V is TRBV6-1; the match to TRBD1 covers 11 bases. V gave up 3 bases and J gave up 4 bases; unmatched junction bases: 5. The germline gives CDR1 MNHNS, CDR2 SASEGT. There are 16 residues in the CDR3. CDR3 coding DNA: TGTGCCAGCAGTGACCGGGACAGGGGGAAGAATCAGCCCCAGCATTTT. This encodes CASSDRDRGKNQPQHF.

The rearrangement uses TRBV20-1 and TRBJ2-3; the match to TRBD1 covers 8 bases. V shed 1 base, J shed 14 bases, and the junction held 11 bases outside the gene matches. The CDR3 spans 13 residues. Per the germline V gene, CDR1 is DFQATT and CDR2 is SNEGSKA (reference sequence). The CDR3 here is CSARVEDRAPRYF. CDR3 DNA: TGCAGTGCTAGAGTCGAGGACAGGGCTCCAAGGTATTTT.

The chain carries TRBV6-5 and TRBJ2-3; no clear D gene. CDR1 and CDR2 (germline): MNHEY, SVGAGI. The CDR3 sequence is 14 residues long. V was trimmed by 2 bases and J by 4 bases, leaving 10 bases between them. CDR3 sequence: CASSYGVGADTQYF. CDR3 DNA sequence: TGTGCCAGCAGTTACGGGGTTGGAGCAGATACGCAGTATTTT.

In nucleotides, the CDR3 is TGTGCCACCAGTGATTTGTGTAGGACTAGCGGGAGGAGCGAGCAGTACTTC. Protein product: CATSDLCRTSGRSEQYF. J is TRBJ2-7 and V is TRBV24-1; 14 bases match TRBD2. This CDR3 comprises 17 residues. V gave up 0 bases and J gave up 6 bases; unmatched junction bases: 6. Germline V lookup: CDR1 KGHDR, CDR2 SFDVKD.

There are a few counts of this clonotype. The CDR3 nucleotides read TGCAGTGCTAGAACCCGGGACAGGCGCTATGGCTACACCTTC. This codes for CSARTRDRRYGYTF. The chain combines TRBV20-1 with TRBJ1-2, with 8 bases fitting TRBD1. The length of the CDR3 is 14 residues. Trimming took 2 bases from V and 4 from J; bases not matched to a gene: 6. The germline V gene encodes CDR1 DFQATT and CDR2 SNEGSKA (reference sequence).

This chain joins TRBV14 and TRBJ1-1; D unclear. V shed 0 bases and J shed 1 base, with 9 bases lying between them. Looked up from germline, CDR1 is SGHDN and CDR2 is FVKESK. There are 15 residues in the CDR3. CDR3 bases: TGTGCCAGCAGCCAAGATTACCTCTGGAACACTGAAGCTTTCTTT. As protein: CASSQDYLWNTEAFF.